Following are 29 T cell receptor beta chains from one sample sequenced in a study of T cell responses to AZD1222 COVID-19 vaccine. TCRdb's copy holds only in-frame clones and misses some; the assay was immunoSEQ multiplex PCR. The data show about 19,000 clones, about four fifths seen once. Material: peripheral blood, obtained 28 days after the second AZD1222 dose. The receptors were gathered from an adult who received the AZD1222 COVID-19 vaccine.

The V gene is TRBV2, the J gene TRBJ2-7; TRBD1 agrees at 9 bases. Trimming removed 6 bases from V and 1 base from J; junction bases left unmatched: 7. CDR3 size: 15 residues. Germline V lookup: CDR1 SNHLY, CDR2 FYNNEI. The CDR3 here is CASRKGGQGSYEQYF. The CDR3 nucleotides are TGTGCCAGCAGGAAGGGGGGACAGGGTTCCTACGAGCAGTACTTC.

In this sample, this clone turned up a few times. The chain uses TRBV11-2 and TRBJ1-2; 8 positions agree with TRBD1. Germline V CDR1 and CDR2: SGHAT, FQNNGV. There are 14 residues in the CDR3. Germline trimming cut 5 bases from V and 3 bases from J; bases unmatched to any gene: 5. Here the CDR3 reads CASSAKQGDYGYTF. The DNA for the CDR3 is TGTGCCAGCAGCGCGAAACAGGGGGACTATGGCTACACCTTC.

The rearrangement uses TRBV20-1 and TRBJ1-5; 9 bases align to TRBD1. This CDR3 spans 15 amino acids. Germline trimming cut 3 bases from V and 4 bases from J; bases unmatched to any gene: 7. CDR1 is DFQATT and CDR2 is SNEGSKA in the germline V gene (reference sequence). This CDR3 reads CSASGTGSLNQPQHF. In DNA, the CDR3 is TGCAGTGCTAGTGGGACAGGGAGTTTGAATCAGCCCCAGCATTTT.

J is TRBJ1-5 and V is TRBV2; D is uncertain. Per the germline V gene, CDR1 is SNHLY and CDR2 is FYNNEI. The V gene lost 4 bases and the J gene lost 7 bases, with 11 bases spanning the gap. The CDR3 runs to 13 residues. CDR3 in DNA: TGTGCCAGCAGTGTCGCTCTCCAACAGCCCCAGCATTTT. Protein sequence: CASSVALQQPQHF.

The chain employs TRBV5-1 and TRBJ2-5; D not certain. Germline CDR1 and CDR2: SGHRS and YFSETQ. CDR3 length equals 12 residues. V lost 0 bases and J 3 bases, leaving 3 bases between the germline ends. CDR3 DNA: TGCGCCAGCAGCTTGGCGAAAGAGACCCAGTACTTC. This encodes CASSLAKETQYF.

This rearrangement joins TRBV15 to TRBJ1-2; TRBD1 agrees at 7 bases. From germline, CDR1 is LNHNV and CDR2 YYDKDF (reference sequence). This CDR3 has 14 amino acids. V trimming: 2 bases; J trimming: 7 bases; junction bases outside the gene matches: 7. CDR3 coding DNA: TGTGCCACCAGCAGAATATTGACAGGGACTGGCTACACCTTC. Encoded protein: CATSRILTGTGYTF.

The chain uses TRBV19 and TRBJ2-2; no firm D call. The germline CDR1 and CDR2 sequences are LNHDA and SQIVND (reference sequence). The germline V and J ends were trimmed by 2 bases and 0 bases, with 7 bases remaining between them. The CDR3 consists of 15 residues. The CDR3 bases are TGTGCCAGTAGTATACACGTAGCGAACACCGGGGAGCTGTTTTTT. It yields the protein CASSIHVANTGELFF.

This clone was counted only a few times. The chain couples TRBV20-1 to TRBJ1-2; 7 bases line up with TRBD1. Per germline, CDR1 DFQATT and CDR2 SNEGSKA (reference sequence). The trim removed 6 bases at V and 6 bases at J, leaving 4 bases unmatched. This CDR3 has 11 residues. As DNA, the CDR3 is TGCAGTGCCCACAGGGGTGATGGCTACACCTTC. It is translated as CSAHRGDGYTF.

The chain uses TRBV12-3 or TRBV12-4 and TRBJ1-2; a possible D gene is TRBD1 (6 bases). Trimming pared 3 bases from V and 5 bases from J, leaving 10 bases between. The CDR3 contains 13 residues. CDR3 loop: CASSLRGRYGYTF. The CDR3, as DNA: TGTGCCAGCAGTTTGAGGGGGAGGTATGGCTACACCTTC.

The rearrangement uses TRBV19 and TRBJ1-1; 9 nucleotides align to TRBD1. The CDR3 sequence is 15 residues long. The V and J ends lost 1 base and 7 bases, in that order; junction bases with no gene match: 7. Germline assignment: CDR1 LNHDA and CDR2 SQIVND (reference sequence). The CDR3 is CASSIATGTGNEAFF. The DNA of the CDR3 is TGTGCCAGTAGTATAGCGACCGGGACAGGGAATGAAGCTTTCTTT.

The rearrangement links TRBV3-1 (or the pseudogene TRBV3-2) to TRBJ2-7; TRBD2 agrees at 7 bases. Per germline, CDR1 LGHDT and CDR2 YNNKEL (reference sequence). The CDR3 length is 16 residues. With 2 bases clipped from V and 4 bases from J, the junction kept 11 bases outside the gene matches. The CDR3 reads CASSQSGGGPVYEQYF. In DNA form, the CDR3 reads TGTGCCAGCAGCCAATCTGGGGGAGGGCCAGTATACGAGCAGTACTTC.

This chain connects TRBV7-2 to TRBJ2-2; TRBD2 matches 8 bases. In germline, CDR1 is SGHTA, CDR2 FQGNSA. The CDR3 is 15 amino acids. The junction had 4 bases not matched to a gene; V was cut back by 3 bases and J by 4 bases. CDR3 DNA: TGTGCCAGCAGCTTCGGGGGGGCCAGCACCGGGGAGCTGTTTTTT. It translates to CASSFGGASTGELFF.

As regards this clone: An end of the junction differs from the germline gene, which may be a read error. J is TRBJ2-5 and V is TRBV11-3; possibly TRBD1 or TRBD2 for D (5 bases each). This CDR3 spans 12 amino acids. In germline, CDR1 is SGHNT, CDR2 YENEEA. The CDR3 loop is CASSIDEGPQYF. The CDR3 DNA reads TGTGCCAGCAGCATAGACGAGGGACCCCAGTACTTC.

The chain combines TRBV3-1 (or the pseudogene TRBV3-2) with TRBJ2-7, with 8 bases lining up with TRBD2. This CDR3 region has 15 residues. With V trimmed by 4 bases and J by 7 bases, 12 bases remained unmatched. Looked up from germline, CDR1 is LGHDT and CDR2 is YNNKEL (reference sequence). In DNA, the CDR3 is TGTGCCAGCAGCCTCCTCGAGCGGGAGAGGAGGGAGCAGTACTTC. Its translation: CASSLLERERREQYF.

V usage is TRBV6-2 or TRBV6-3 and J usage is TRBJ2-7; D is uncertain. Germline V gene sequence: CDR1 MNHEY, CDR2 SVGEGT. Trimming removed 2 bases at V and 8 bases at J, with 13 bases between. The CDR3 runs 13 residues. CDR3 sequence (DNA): TGTGCCAGCAGTTACCCACCTACGATTAAGCAGTACTTC. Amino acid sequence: CASSYPPTIKQYF.

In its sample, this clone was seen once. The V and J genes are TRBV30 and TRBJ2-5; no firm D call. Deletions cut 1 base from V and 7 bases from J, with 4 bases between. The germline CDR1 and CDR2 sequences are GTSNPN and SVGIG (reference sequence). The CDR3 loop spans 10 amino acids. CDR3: CAWSGGTQYF. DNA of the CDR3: TGTGCCTGGAGTGGGGGGACCCAGTACTTC.

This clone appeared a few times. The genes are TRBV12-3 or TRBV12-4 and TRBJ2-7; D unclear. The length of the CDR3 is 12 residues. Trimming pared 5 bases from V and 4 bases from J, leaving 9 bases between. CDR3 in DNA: TGTGCCAGCAGTGCCCAGTTATACGAGCAGTACTTC. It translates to CASSAQLYEQYF.

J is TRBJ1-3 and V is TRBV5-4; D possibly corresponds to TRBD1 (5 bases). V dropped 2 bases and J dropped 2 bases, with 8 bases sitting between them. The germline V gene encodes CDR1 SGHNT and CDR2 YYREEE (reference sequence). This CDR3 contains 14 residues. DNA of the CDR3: TGTGCCAGCAGCTTTAAGGGACCTGGAAACACCATATATTTT. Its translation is CASSFKGPGNTIYF.

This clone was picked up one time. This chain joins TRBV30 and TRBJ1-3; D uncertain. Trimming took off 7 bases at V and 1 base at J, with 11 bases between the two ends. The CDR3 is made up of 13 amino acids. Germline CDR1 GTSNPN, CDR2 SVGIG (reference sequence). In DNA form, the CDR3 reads TGTGCCTCCTCGAGTAGGTCTGGAAACACCATATATTTT. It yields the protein CASSSRSGNTIYF.

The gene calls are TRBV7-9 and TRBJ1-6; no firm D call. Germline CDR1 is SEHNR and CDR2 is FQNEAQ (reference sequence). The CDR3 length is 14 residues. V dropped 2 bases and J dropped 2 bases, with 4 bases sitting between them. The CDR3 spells CASSLNPYNSPLHF. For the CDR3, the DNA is TGTGCCAGCAGCTTAAATCCCTATAATTCACCCCTCCACTTT.

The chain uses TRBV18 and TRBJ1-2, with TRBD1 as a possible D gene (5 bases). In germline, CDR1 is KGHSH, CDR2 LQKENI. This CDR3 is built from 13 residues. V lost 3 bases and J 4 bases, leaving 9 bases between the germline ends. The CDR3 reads CASSPGRSYGYTF. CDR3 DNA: TGTGCCAGCTCACCGGGACGGAGCTATGGCTACACCTTC.

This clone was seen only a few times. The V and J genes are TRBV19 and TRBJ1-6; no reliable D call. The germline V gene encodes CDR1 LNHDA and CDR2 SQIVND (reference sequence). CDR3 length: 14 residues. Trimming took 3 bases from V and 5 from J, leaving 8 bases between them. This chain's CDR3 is CASSISENNSPLHF. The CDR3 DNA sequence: TGTGCCAGTAGTATCTCTGAGAATAATTCACCCCTCCACTTT. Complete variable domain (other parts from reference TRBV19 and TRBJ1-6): DGGITQSPKYLFRKEGQNVTLSCEQNLNHDAMYWYRQDPGQGLRLIYYSQIVNDFQKGDIAEGYSVSREKKESFPLTVTSAQKNPTAFYLCASSISENNSPLHFGNGTRLTVT.

The CDR3 region has the DNA TGTGCCAGCAGTAATCGGGGGGGGACAGGCCAGCATTTT. It yields the protein CASSNRGGTGQHF. The J gene is TRBJ1-5, the V gene TRBV27; 8 nucleotides match TRBD1. V trimming: 5 bases; J trimming: 12 bases; junction bases outside the gene matches: 9. The germline V gene encodes CDR1 MNHEY and CDR2 SMNVEV (reference sequence). The CDR3 covers 13 residues.

The CDR3 DNA follows: TGTGCCAGCAGCTTAGGGCCAGGGATGGTTGGCTACACCTTC. Its protein is CASSLGPGMVGYTF. The chain recombines TRBV7-2 with TRBJ1-2; TRBD1 might be the D (5 bases). CDR3 length equals 14 residues. Germline assignment: CDR1 SGHTA and CDR2 FQGNSA. Trimming removed 1 base at V and 7 bases at J, with 13 bases between.

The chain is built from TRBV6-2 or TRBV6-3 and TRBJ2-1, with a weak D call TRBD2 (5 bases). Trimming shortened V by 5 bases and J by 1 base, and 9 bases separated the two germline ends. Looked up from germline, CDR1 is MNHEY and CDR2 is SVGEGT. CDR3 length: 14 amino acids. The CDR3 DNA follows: TGTGCCAGCAGTGCGGGTACTTCCTACAATGAGCAGTTCTTC. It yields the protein CASSAGTSYNEQFF.

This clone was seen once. The CDR3 DNA reads as TGTGCCAGCAGCCCGGGTGGCATCAACACTGAAGCTTTCTTT. Translated: CASSPGGINTEAFF. V and J are TRBV5-4 and TRBJ1-1, with D unresolved. Trimming cost V 4 bases and J 2 bases, with 12 bases left between them. This CDR3 has 14 amino acids. Germline assignment: CDR1 SGHNT and CDR2 YYREEE (reference sequence).

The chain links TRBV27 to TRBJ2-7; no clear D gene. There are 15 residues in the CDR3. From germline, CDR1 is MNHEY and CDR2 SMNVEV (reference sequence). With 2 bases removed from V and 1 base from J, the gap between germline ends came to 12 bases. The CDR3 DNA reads TGTGCCAGCAGTTTACGACCCCAGAGTTCCTACGAGCAGTACTTC. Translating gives CASSLRPQSSYEQYF.

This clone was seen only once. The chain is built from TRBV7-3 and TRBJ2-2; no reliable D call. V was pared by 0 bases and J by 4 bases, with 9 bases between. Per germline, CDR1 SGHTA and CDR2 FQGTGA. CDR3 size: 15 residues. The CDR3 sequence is CASSLTGSGTGELFF. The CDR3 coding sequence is TGTGCCAGCAGCTTAACGGGGTCAGGCACCGGGGAGCTGTTTTTT.

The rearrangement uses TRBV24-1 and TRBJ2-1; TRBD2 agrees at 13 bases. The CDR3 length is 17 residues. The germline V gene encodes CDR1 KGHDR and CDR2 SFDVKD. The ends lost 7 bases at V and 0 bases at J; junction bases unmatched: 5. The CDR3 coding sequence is TGTGCCACCAGCGCGACTAGCGGGAGGAACTCCTACAATGAGCAGTTCTTC. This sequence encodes CATSATSGRNSYNEQFF.